Below, 18 T cell receptor beta chains from the same sample are listed, as sequenced in a study of graft-versus-host responses after intestinal transplantation. Libraries were prepared by immunoSEQ multiplex PCR; TCRdb keeps only in-frame clonotypes and omits some of them. This sample has 15,000 to 25,000 clones; over 65% occur once, and the top ten carry approximately 7.9%. Intraepithelial and lamina propria lymphocytes were freed from processed graft tissue. The sequencing used ileum tissue, collected around 20 days after intestinal transplant. These receptors were collected from a human patient who received an intestinal transplant, so some T cells may come from the graft donor.

V gene TRBV27 combines with J gene TRBJ2-1, with TRBD2 identical over 9 bases. V lost 1 base to trimming and J lost 6 bases; unmatched junction nucleotides: 4. The germline V gene encodes CDR1 MNHEY and CDR2 SMNVEV (reference sequence). CDR3 length: 15 residues. The CDR3 protein is CASSLLGGLANEQFF. The CDR3 nucleotides are TGTGCCAGCAGTTTATTAGGGGGACTAGCCAATGAGCAGTTCTTC.

The chain carries TRBV10-3 and TRBJ1-6, with 7 positions matching TRBD1. CDR3 length equals 16 residues. CDR1 ENHRY and CDR2 SYGVKD come from the germline V gene. V shed 1 base and J 7 bases; nucleotides not matched to a gene: 7. In DNA form, the CDR3 reads TGTGCCATCAGTGAGTACAGGGGCAGGGCGAATTCACCCCTCCACTTT. This translates into CAISEYRGRANSPLHF.

This chain uses TRBV6-5 with TRBJ2-7, with 7 bases lining up with TRBD1. The ends lost 4 bases at V and 5 bases at J; junction bases unmatched: 11. CDR3 length: 15 amino acids. Germline lookup yields CDR1 MNHEY and CDR2 SVGAGI. CDR3 residues: CASSLIGTALHEQYF. The CDR3 bases are TGTGCCAGCAGTTTAATCGGGACAGCCCTTCACGAGCAGTACTTC.

This sequence joins TRBV4-1 and TRBJ1-2; D is perhaps TRBD1 (6 bases). The germline V and J ends were trimmed by 5 bases and 3 bases, with 16 bases remaining between them. The CDR3 totals 15 residues. Germline CDR1 is MGHRA and CDR2 is YSYEKL. The CDR3 region has the DNA TGCGCCAGCAGCGAAGCACCCGGACAGCACTATGGCTACACCTTC. Translation gives CASSEAPGQHYGYTF.

The rearrangement uses TRBV4-3 and TRBJ2-5; no clear D. V was trimmed by 4 bases and J by 0 bases, leaving 12 bases between them. The CDR3 runs 15 residues. Germline lookup yields CDR1 LGHNA and CDR2 YSLEER. The CDR3 nucleotides read TGCGCCAGCAGCCTAGACCGGGTGTACCAAGAGACCCAGTACTTC. This translates into CASSLDRVYQETQYF.

The gene calls are TRBV19 and TRBJ2-3; a weak D match, TRBD1 (6 bases). The CDR3 consists of 15 residues. V was pared by 3 bases and J by 7 bases, with 17 bases between. Germline values: CDR1 LNHDA, CDR2 SQIVND (reference sequence). This CDR3 is CASSIMGSTGNTQYF. CDR3 sequence (DNA): TGTGCCAGTAGTATTATGGGGTCTACAGGGAATACGCAGTATTTT.

This clone was counted only a few times. The chain combines TRBV10-1 with TRBJ2-2, with 12 bases that match TRBD2. CDR1 and CDR2 (germline): WNHNN, SYGVQD (reference sequence). The CDR3 sequence is 15 residues long. V was pared by 7 bases and J by 3 bases, with 3 bases of the junction left unmatched. The CDR3 here is CASTSGRADTGELFF. The CDR3 bases are TGCGCCAGCACTAGCGGGAGGGCCGACACCGGGGAGCTGTTTTTT.

This chain's CDR3 is CASSELDSGAYEQYF. The CDR3 nucleotides are TGTGCCAGCAGTGAGCTAGATAGCGGGGCCTACGAGCAGTACTTC. The chain combines TRBV6-1 with TRBJ2-7; 8 nucleotides align to TRBD2. Germline V gives CDR1 MNHNS, CDR2 SASEGT. The CDR3 consists of 15 residues. V gave up 3 bases and J gave up 2 bases; unmatched junction bases: 6.

The V gene is TRBV6-6, the J gene TRBJ1-5, with a tentative D call TRBD1 (6 bases). CDR3 length: 15 amino acids. Deletions cut 0 bases from V and 7 bases from J, with 13 bases between. The germline V gene has CDR1 MNHNY and CDR2 SVGAGI (reference sequence). The CDR3 region is CASSYSIQGLQPQHF. For the CDR3, the DNA is TGTGCCAGCAGTTACTCGATACAGGGCTTACAGCCCCAGCATTTT.

This clone was observed a few times. The chain links TRBV4-2 to TRBJ2-7; 7 positions match TRBD2. This CDR3 has 16 amino acids. V lost 0 bases, J lost 3 bases, and 8 bases stayed unmatched. The V gene's germline CDR1 is LGHNA and CDR2 YNFKEQ. This CDR3 reads CASSQEREYVSYEQYF. The CDR3 bases are TGTGCCAGCAGCCAAGAGCGGGAGTATGTTAGCTACGAGCAGTACTTC.

The V gene is TRBV11-2, the J gene TRBJ1-2; 11 positions agree with TRBD1. Germline V gene data show CDR1 as SGHAT and CDR2 as FQNNGV. CDR3 length equals 13 residues. V lost 5 bases, J lost 8 bases, and 4 bases stayed unmatched. The CDR3 spells CASSMDRGPGYTF. Written as DNA, the CDR3 is TGTGCCAGCAGCATGGACAGGGGGCCGGGCTACACCTTC.

This clone has a handful of counts. The rearrangement links TRBV2 to TRBJ2-5; 7 nucleotides line up with TRBD1. The germline CDR1 and CDR2 sequences are SNHLY and FYNNEI. V lost 6 bases to trimming and J lost 10 bases; unmatched junction nucleotides: 5. This CDR3 has 11 residues. The CDR3 reads CASRMQGDQYF. The CDR3 DNA sequence: TGTGCCAGCAGAATGCAGGGGGACCAGTACTTC.

This clone was seen just once. V usage is TRBV6-5 and J usage is TRBJ1-4; TRBD1 matches at 7 bases. The CDR3 sequence is 15 residues long. With V trimmed by 5 bases and J by 7 bases, 10 bases remained unmatched. Germline V gene sequence: CDR1 MNHEY, CDR2 SVGAGI. Here the CDR3 DNA reads TGTGCCAGCAGTCTAACAGGGGCATTGGGTGAAAAACTGTTTTTT. It yields the protein CASSLTGALGEKLFF.

V is TRBV27 and J is TRBJ1-2, with D unclear. The CDR3 sequence is 16 residues long. V lost 0 bases and J lost 1, with 12 bases in between. The germline gives CDR1 MNHEY, CDR2 SMNVEV (reference sequence). The CDR3 sequence: CASSLSQAGGNYGYTF. DNA for the CDR3: TGTGCCAGCAGTTTATCCCAGGCGGGCGGTAACTATGGCTACACCTTC.

By share, this clone ranks as large. The chain is built from TRBV6-5 and TRBJ1-1; no reliable D call. Germline CDR1 is MNHEY and CDR2 is SVGAGI. V was cut by 2 bases and J by 6 bases, with 10 bases left in between. The CDR3 totals 13 residues. The CDR3 coding sequence is TGTGCCAGCAGTTACGTCCCGAGCGCTGAAGCTTTCTTT. It yields the protein CASSYVPSAEAFF.

The chain employs TRBV9 and TRBJ2-1; 7 positions match TRBD2. This CDR3 comprises 15 residues. Per germline, CDR1 SGDLS and CDR2 YYNGEE. The V segment lost 0 bases and the J segment 0 bases; nucleotides outside the gene matches: 0. The CDR3 loop reads CASSVAGGSYNEQFF. The CDR3, as DNA: TGTGCCAGCAGCGTAGCGGGGGGCTCCTACAATGAGCAGTTCTTC. Full variable domain (outside the CDR3, taken from reference TRBV9 and TRBJ2-1): DSGVTQTPKHLITATGQRVTLRCSPRSGDLSVYWYQQSLDQGLQFLIQYYNGEERAKGNILERFSAQQFPDLHSELNLSSLELGDSALYFCASSVAGGSYNEQFFGPGTRLTVL.

The genes are TRBV6-6 and TRBJ2-7, with 7 positions matching TRBD1. V lost 5 bases and J lost 4; bases outside the gene matches: 11. CDR1 MNHNY and CDR2 SVGAGI come from the germline V gene (reference sequence). This CDR3 has 15 residues. The CDR3 loop reads CASSTARGSFYEQYF. The DNA for the CDR3 is TGTGCCAGCAGTACTGCCAGGGGGAGTTTTTACGAGCAGTACTTC.

This chain uses TRBV12-5 with TRBJ1-2; D unclear. Trimming removed 0 bases at V and 4 bases at J, with 12 bases between. This CDR3 is built from 15 residues. Germline V gene lookup returns CDR1 LGHNT and CDR2 FRNRAP. The CDR3 sequence is CASGLVFSGSYGYTF. The CDR3 nucleotides read TGTGCTAGTGGTTTGGTTTTTAGCGGATCCTATGGCTACACCTTC.